The 23 T cell receptor beta chains listed next were all sequenced from one sample in a study of blood T cell repertoires in COVID-19. Generated by immunoSEQ multiplex PCR, the TCRdb table keeps only in-frame clones and is missing some. The data contain under 55,000 clones, approximately 87% of them singletons. Input material: peripheral blood. The receptors originated from a woman older than 75 with COVID-19, enrolled during active disease.

CDR3 sequence: CASSQGGLLGQGNQPQHF. The CDR3 region has the DNA TGCGCCAGCAGCCAAGGTGGTCTTTTAGGACAGGGCAATCAGCCCCAGCATTTT. This chain links TRBV4-1 with TRBJ1-5; 7 bases line up with TRBD1. Germline CDR1 MGHRA, CDR2 YSYEKL. This CDR3 has 18 residues. The V gene end was trimmed by 1 base and the J gene end by 2 bases; junction bases not matched to a gene: 11.

The gene calls are TRBV14 and TRBJ2-1; 10 bases match TRBD1. The CDR3 loop spans 16 amino acids. Losses at the gene ends were 0 bases for V and 8 bases for J; bases not matched to a gene: 7. Germline V gene lookup returns CDR1 SGHDN and CDR2 FVKESK. CDR3 bases: TGTGCCAGCAGCCAAGATCGGACAGGGGGGTACGATGAGCAGTTCTTC. It specifies CASSQDRTGGYDEQFF.

The CDR3 protein is CASSPRLVAGGRTDTQYF. The CDR3 coding sequence is TGTGCCAGTAGTCCCCGTTTGGTAGCGGGAGGGCGGACAGATACGCAGTATTTT. The rearrangement uses TRBV19 and TRBJ2-3, with TRBD2 matching 11 bases. CDR1 and CDR2 from the germline V gene are LNHDA and SQIVND (reference sequence). The ends lost 5 bases at V and 3 bases at J; junction bases unmatched: 13. The CDR3 length is 18 residues.

V usage is TRBV12-3 or TRBV12-4 and J usage is TRBJ1-2, with TRBD1 as a possible D gene (6 bases). Trimming took 1 base from V and 8 from J, leaving 11 bases between them. CDR3 length: 13 residues. The CDR3 DNA reads as TGTGCCAGCAGTTTAGACAGGGATAGAGGCTACACCTTC. As protein: CASSLDRDRGYTF.

V is TRBV7-3 and J is TRBJ2-1; 11 nucleotides line up with TRBD2. Per germline, CDR1 SGHTA and CDR2 FQGTGA. This CDR3 is built from 16 residues. The V and J ends lost 5 bases and 8 bases, in that order; junction bases with no gene match: 11. For the CDR3, the DNA is TGTGCCAGCAGCCCCCGTTTACTAGCGGGGGCCGATGAGCAGTTCTTC. Protein product: CASSPRLLAGADEQFF.

This CDR3 is CASSPDRGLGNEQFF. The CDR3 DNA reads TGTGCCAGCAGCCCGGACAGGGGGCTGGGGAATGAGCAGTTCTTC. The chain uses TRBV7-8 and TRBJ2-1; TRBD1 matches at 11 bases. CDR1 and CDR2 (germline): SGHVS, FQNEAQ. CDR3 length: 15 residues. Unmatched junction bases numbered 7, after V lost 5 bases and J lost 7 bases.

This sequence joins TRBV7-3 and TRBJ2-2; possible D gene TRBD1, 5 bases. V lost 6 bases, J lost 4 bases, and 12 bases lay in between. Germline CDR1 and CDR2: SGHTA and FQGTGA. The CDR3 extends over 14 amino acids. The CDR3 spells CASSHRQGTGELFF. The DNA of the CDR3 is TGTGCCAGCAGTCACCGTCAGGGCACCGGGGAGCTGTTTTTT.

V gene TRBV5-1 combines with J gene TRBJ2-3; 7 nucleotides match TRBD2. This CDR3 comprises 16 residues. The V gene end was trimmed by 4 bases and the J gene end by 0 bases; junction bases not matched to a gene: 8. CDR1 and CDR2 (germline): SGHRS, YFSETQ. CDR3 in DNA: TGCGCCAGCAGCCCCCGGACTAGTACTAGCACAGATACGCAGTATTTT. This gives the protein CASSPRTSTSTDTQYF.

The chain joins TRBV10-1 to TRBJ2-5; D gene ambiguous. Germline V gene lookup returns CDR1 WNHNN and CDR2 SYGVQD (reference sequence). V lost 2 bases and J 1 base, leaving 8 bases between the germline ends. The CDR3 consists of 14 residues. The CDR3 nucleotides read TGCGCCAGCAGTGAGACAGCCGTCCAAGAGACCCAGTACTTC. Residues: CASSETAVQETQYF.

This clone showed up just a few times. The rearrangement links TRBV5-1 to TRBJ2-1; D perhaps matches TRBD2 (6 bases). Germline values: CDR1 SGHRS, CDR2 YFSETQ. The CDR3 spans 15 residues. V was shortened by 5 bases and J by 4 bases, with 16 bases between the two germline ends. The CDR3 DNA reads TGCGCCAGCAGTACCGGGGCGCGGGGATACAATGAGCAGTTCTTC. Translation gives CASSTGARGYNEQFF.

The V and J genes are TRBV27 and TRBJ2-7; tentative D call: TRBD2 (6 bases). The CDR3 runs 15 residues. Germline V gives CDR1 MNHEY, CDR2 SMNVEV (reference sequence). Trimming shortened V by 0 bases and J by 2 bases, and 11 bases separated the two germline ends. CDR3 DNA: TGTGCCAGCAGTTTATCTGGCGGGGAAACCTACGAGCAGTACTTC. Amino acids: CASSLSGGETYEQYF.

This chain links TRBV7-2 with TRBJ2-7; TRBD2 agrees at 11 bases. Germline CDR1 SGHTA, CDR2 FQGNSA. This CDR3 comprises 16 residues. V trimming: 0 bases; J trimming: 0 bases; junction bases outside the gene matches: 1. The CDR3 DNA sequence: TGTGCCAGCAGCTTAGCGGGGACTAGCGGCTCCTACGAGCAGTACTTC. It codes for CASSLAGTSGSYEQYF.

The rearrangement uses TRBV7-2 and TRBJ2-7; 8 nucleotides align to TRBD2. This CDR3 has 16 amino acids. J lost 0 bases, V lost 1 base, and 5 bases had no gene match. Germline V gene sequence: CDR1 SGHTA, CDR2 FQGNSA. The CDR3 region is CASSLGGGRSSYEQYF. DNA of the CDR3: TGTGCCAGCAGCTTAGGCGGGGGGAGGTCCTCCTACGAGCAGTACTTC.

This chain links TRBV7-3 with TRBJ1-1; TRBD1 matches 9 bases. Germline CDR1 reads SGHTA; CDR2 reads FQGTGA. CDR3 length: 14 residues. J gave up 5 bases and V 5 bases, and 6 bases lay outside the gene matches. CDR3 DNA: TGTGCCAGCAGCCCGACAGGGGGGATAACTGAAGCTTTCTTT. Residues: CASSPTGGITEAFF.

The chain joins TRBV9 to TRBJ2-3; D perhaps matches TRBD1 (7 bases). The CDR3 is 13 amino acids. Germline-derived CDR1 and CDR2 are SGDLS and YYNGEE. The V and J ends lost 3 bases and 5 bases respectively, with 10 bases between them. DNA of the CDR3: TGTGCCAGCAGCGCCCAGGGGGGAGATACGCAGTATTTT. Its protein product is CASSAQGGDTQYF.

V is TRBV6-1 and J is TRBJ2-1; 8 positions match TRBD2. CDR3 size: 14 residues. The junction had 2 bases not matched to a gene; V was cut back by 2 bases and J by 5 bases. CDR1 and CDR2 (germline): MNHNS, SASEGT. As DNA, the CDR3 is TGTGCCAGCAGTGAAACAGCGGGAGACAATGAGCAGTTCTTC. Translation gives CASSETAGDNEQFF.

The CDR3 reads CASKLAGEVWEQFF. The CDR3 DNA reads as TGTGCCAGCAAATTAGCGGGGGAGGTATGGGAGCAGTTCTTC. The rearrangement links TRBV2 to TRBJ2-1, with 9 bases aligning to TRBD2. The V segment lost 7 bases and the J segment 10 bases; nucleotides outside the gene matches: 11. The CDR3 sequence is 14 residues long. Looked up from germline, CDR1 is SNHLY and CDR2 is FYNNEI.

The V and J genes are TRBV7-9 and TRBJ1-1; possibly TRBD1 for D (5 bases). Looked up from germline, CDR1 is SEHNR and CDR2 is FQNEAQ (reference sequence). The CDR3 totals 17 residues. V lost 5 bases, J lost 4 bases, and 23 bases lay in between. The CDR3 coding sequence is TGTGCCAGCAGCCTCCCACGCCAGGGCATTCTCGCCACTGAAGCTTTCTTT. Translated, it gives CASSLPRQGILATEAFF.

The chain has TRBV11-2 and TRBJ2-3; TRBD2 agrees at 7 bases. The CDR3 totals 16 residues. After removal of 1 base from V and 3 bases from J, the junction contained 7 bases not matched to a gene. From germline, CDR1 is SGHAT and CDR2 FQNNGV. The CDR3 DNA follows: TGTGCCAGCAGCTTAGGTTTGCGGGGGTCAACAGATACGCAGTATTTT. This sequence encodes CASSLGLRGSTDTQYF. Together with reference TRBV11-2 and TRBJ2-3, the CDR3 gives the full variable domain: EAGVAQSPRYKIIEKRQSVAFWCNPISGHATLYWYQQILGQGPKLLIQFQNNGVVDDSQLPKDRFSAERLKGVDSTLKIQPAKLEDSAVYLCASSLGLRGSTDTQYFGPGTRLTVL.

Only one count was recorded for this clone. This chain joins TRBV2 and TRBJ2-2; no clear D. Germline lookup yields CDR1 SNHLY and CDR2 FYNNEI. The CDR3 is 13 amino acids. V was clipped by 3 bases and J by 5 bases, with 7 bases between them. The CDR3 is CASSERATGELFF. CDR3 nucleotides: TGTGCCAGCAGTGAGAGAGCTACCGGGGAGCTGTTTTTT.

The chain combines TRBV11-2 with TRBJ1-1, with 10 nucleotides matching TRBD1. From germline, CDR1 is SGHAT and CDR2 FQNNGV. Germline trimming cut 4 bases from V and 4 bases from J; bases unmatched to any gene: 3. The CDR3 has 14 amino acids. The CDR3 nucleotides are TGTGCCAGCAGCTCGGACAGGGGGATCACTGAAGCTTTCTTT. This translates into CASSSDRGITEAFF. The variable domain in full, with the rest retrieved from reference TRBV11-2 and TRBJ1-1, is EAGVAQSPRYKIIEKRQSVAFWCNPISGHATLYWYQQILGQGPKLLIQFQNNGVVDDSQLPKDRFSAERLKGVDSTLKIQPAKLEDSAVYLCASSSDRGITEAFFGQGTRLTVV.

The chain recombines TRBV7-6 with TRBJ1-2, with 7 bases that match TRBD1. V shed 6 bases, J shed 10 bases, and the junction held 14 bases outside the gene matches. CDR1 is SGHVS and CDR2 is FNYEAQ in the germline V gene. This CDR3 has 14 amino acids. CDR3 protein: CASSPQTGSNAYTF. CDR3 coding DNA: TGTGCCAGCAGTCCTCAGACAGGGTCTAACGCCTACACCTTC.

The V gene is TRBV4-1, the J gene TRBJ1-6; 7 bases are a match to TRBD1. The V gene end was trimmed by 0 bases and the J gene end by 3 bases; junction bases not matched to a gene: 11. Germline V gene data show CDR1 as MGHRA and CDR2 as YSYEKL. The CDR3 has 19 amino acids. CDR3 nucleotide sequence: TGCGCCAGCAGCCAAGATGATGGGGCGGCAGGGGGCTATAATTCACCCCTCCACTTT. It is translated as CASSQDDGAAGGYNSPLHF.